This is a list of T cell receptor beta chains from one sample in a study of blood T cell repertoires in COVID-19. Sequencing was performed with immunoSEQ multiplex PCR; in TCRdb, only in-frame clones are kept and a portion is missing. The sample has over 150,000 clones; roughly 84% are singletons. Material for sequencing was peripheral blood. These receptors were taken from a man aged 60 to 75 with COVID-19, enrolled during active disease. Both conserved end residues are part of each CDR3. The D gene is left open where the match is weak. Size is omitted from some rows. Given values are once, few, many or a class for expanded clones.

J | size | V | D | DNA | CDR3
TRBJ1-1 | NA | TRBV19 | TRBD1 | TGTGCCAGTAGTACTCGGACAGGGACGAACACTGAAGCTTTCTTT | CASSTRTGTNTEAFF
TRBJ1-6 | NA | TRBV18 | NA | TGTGCCAGCTCACCCCGCGGGCCCGGAATGAATTCACCCCTCCACTTT | CASSPRGPGMNSPLHF
TRBJ2-7 | NA | TRBV27 | TRBD1 | TGTGCCAGCAGGGGACAGGTCTTTTCCTACGAGCAGTACTTC | CASRGQVFSYEQYF
TRBJ2-7 | NA | TRBV6-2/TRBV6-3 | NA | TGTGCCAGCAGTTACCGTCTTAGGTCAGGGGTCTACGAGCAGTACTTC | CASSYRLRSGVYEQYF
TRBJ1-5 | NA | TRBV27 | TRBD1 | TGTGCCAGCAGTCCTCGACAGGGGGCCAATCAGCCCCAGCATTTT | CASSPRQGANQPQHF
TRBJ1-4 | few | TRBV5-1 | NA | TGCGCCAGCAGCTCCTTGGGCAGGCAGGCTAATGAAAAACTGTTTTTT | CASSSLGRQANEKLFF
TRBJ2-2 | NA | TRBV24-1 | NA | TGTGCCACCAGTGATTCCCCAGCGGACCGGCCCTATCGGGAGCTGTTTTTT | CATSDSPADRPYRELFF
TRBJ2-1 | few | TRBV4-1 | TRBD1 | TGCGCCAGCAGACAGGGGGTAAGCAATGAGCAGTTCTTC | CASRQGVSNEQFF
TRBJ1-1 | NA | TRBV18 | NA | TGTGCCAGCTCCCTCACGGGAGGGAGGAAGACTGAAGCTTTCTTT | CASSLTGGRKTEAFF
TRBJ1-2 | NA | TRBV14 | TRBD1 | TGTGCCAGCAGCCAAGTGGGGACAGGGTATGGCTACACCTTC | CASSQVGTGYGYTF
TRBJ2-3 | NA | TRBV6-2/TRBV6-3 | TRBD2 | TGTGCCAGCAGCCGGGGGACTAGCGGGCCCCCTAGCACAGATACGCAGTATTTT | CASSRGTSGPPSTDTQYF
TRBJ1-3 | NA | TRBV28 | NA | TGTGCCAGCACCCTCCCCGGAGAACCTGGAAACACCATATATTTT | CASTLPGEPGNTIYF
TRBJ2-5 | NA | TRBV18 | NA | TGTGCCAGCTCCCGAGGGCGCCAAGAGACCCAGTACTTC | CASSRGRQETQYF
TRBJ2-3 | NA | TRBV7-2 | NA | TGTGCCAGCAGCTTAGAACCCCTGGGACTCTCTGTCTTTACGCAGTATTTT | CASSLEPLGLSVFTQYF
TRBJ2-7 | few | TRBV4-2 | NA | TGTGCCAGCAGCCAAGTAGGCGGCTTGGGTGAGCAGTACTTC | CASSQVGGLGEQYF
TRBJ2-1 | NA | TRBV2 | TRBD2 | TGTGCCAGCAGGAGACTAGCGGTCAGCTCCTACAATGAGCAGTTCTTC | CASRRLAVSSYNEQFF
TRBJ2-2 | few | TRBV6-5 | NA | TGTGCCAGCAAAGGGACATCGAACACCGGGGAGCTGTTTTTT | CASKGTSNTGELFF
TRBJ1-1 | NA | TRBV11-2 | NA | TGTGCCAGCAGCCAATTAAGAGGGGGTACTGAAGCTTTCTTT | CASSQLRGGTEAFF
TRBJ2-1 | NA | TRBV28 | TRBD1 | TGTGCCAGCAGTTGGGACAGCCGCTCCTACAATGAGCAGTTCTTC | CASSWDSRSYNEQFF
TRBJ1-6 | NA | TRBV5-5 | NA | TGTGCCAGCAGCTTGGAGAGCTCCTATAATTCACCCCTCCACTTT | CASSLESSYNSPLHF
TRBJ2-3 | NA | TRBV6-6 | TRBD2 | TGTGCCAGCAGTCCCGGACTAGCGGGCTCCACTAGCACAGATACGCAGTATTTT | CASSPGLAGSTSTDTQYF
TRBJ2-1 | NA | TRBV24-1 | TRBD1 | TGTGCCAGCCGGGACAGCCACTACAATGAGCAGTTCTTC | CASRDSHYNEQFF
TRBJ2-7 | once | TRBV6-1 | TRBD2 | TGTGCCAGCAGGGAAGGACTAGCGGGTTTCTACGAGCAGTACTTC | CASREGLAGFYEQYF
TRBJ1-2 | NA | TRBV9 | NA | TGTGCCAGCAGCCCCCCGAGGGGGACCTATGGCTACACCTTC | CASSPPRGTYGYTF
TRBJ2-1 | NA | TRBV24-1 | TRBD1 | TGTGCCACCAGTGACCCCGGGACAGGGTCAATCCATGAGCAGTTCTTC | CATSDPGTGSIHEQFF
TRBJ1-2 | NA | TRBV27 | TRBD1 | TGTGCCAGCAGTCTCACTACCGGGACAGGGGAATATGGCTACACCTTC | CASSLTTGTGEYGYTF
TRBJ1-1 | NA | TRBV14 | NA | TGTGCCAGCAGCTTCGGACAGAACACTGAAGCTTTCTTT | CASSFGQNTEAFF
TRBJ2-3 | NA | TRBV4-3 | NA | TGCGCCAGCAGCCAAGATGGACAGACCGATACGCAGTATTTT | CASSQDGQTDTQYF
TRBJ2-1 | NA | TRBV11-3 | TRBD2 | TGTGCCAGCAGTCCTAGCGGGACTCTGAGAAATGAGCAGTTCTTC | CASSPSGTLRNEQFF
TRBJ1-1 | NA | TRBV19 | NA | TGTGCCAGTAGACTTGAGGGGGTCAGGACCACTGAAGCTTTCTTT | CASRLEGVRTTEAFF
TRBJ1-2 | NA | TRBV19 | NA | TGTGCCAGTAGTATAGGCGGCGGATATGGCTACACCTTC | CASSIGGGYGYTF
TRBJ2-5 | NA | TRBV2 | TRBD2 | TGTGCCAGCAATACCGGGACTAGCGGAAACACCCAGTACTTC | CASNTGTSGNTQYF
TRBJ1-1 | few | TRBV6-5 | NA | TGTGCCAGCAGCAAAACAGGGAACACTGAAGCTTTCTTT | CASSKTGNTEAFF
TRBJ2-7 | NA | TRBV29-1 | TRBD1 | TGCAGCGTGTCCCGGGACAGGGGCCAATACGAGCAGTACTTC | CSVSRDRGQYEQYF
TRBJ1-5 | NA | TRBV7-2 | TRBD1 | TGTGCCAGCAGCTCGAGAAGACAGGGCAGTCAGCCCCAGCATTTT | CASSSRRQGSQPQHF
TRBJ1-1 | NA | TRBV4-3 | NA | TGCGCCAGCAGCCAGGCTTCGCTCCACACTGAAGCTTTCTTT | CASSQASLHTEAFF
TRBJ2-3 | NA | TRBV7-3 | TRBD2 | TGTGCCAGCAGCTTCGGCGGGGGGAGGTCTGATACGCAGTATTTT | CASSFGGGRSDTQYF
TRBJ2-5 | NA | TRBV14 | TRBD2 | TGTGCCAGCAGCCAAGACTTAGCGGGGGGGCAAGAGACCCAGTACTTC | CASSQDLAGGQETQYF
TRBJ1-1 | NA | TRBV19 | NA | TGTGCCAGTAGTATGGACGGGGGGAACACTGAAGCTTTCTTT | CASSMDGGNTEAFF
TRBJ2-1 | NA | TRBV28 | TRBD2 | TGTGCCAGCAGTTCCCTAGCGGGGGTTACCTACAATGAGCAGTTCTTC | CASSSLAGVTYNEQFF
TRBJ2-7 | NA | TRBV6-5 | NA | TGTGCCAGCAGTCCAGGGACACGGGCCGGCGAGCAGTACTTC | CASSPGTRAGEQYF
TRBJ1-2 | NA | TRBV6-1 | NA | TGTGCCAGCAGTGAACAACAGCCTCCCTATGGCTACACCTTC | CASSEQQPPYGYTF
TRBJ2-2 | NA | TRBV14 | NA | TGTGCCAGCAGCCAGCAGGGGCCTGGGATGGGCGGGGAGCTGTTTTTT | CASSQQGPGMGGELFF
TRBJ1-4 | NA | TRBV7-9 | NA | TGTGCCAGCAGCTTATGGCAGGTTTCAACTAATGAAAAACTGTTTTTT | CASSLWQVSTNEKLFF
TRBJ2-7 | NA | TRBV12-5 | TRBD2 | TGTGCTAGTGGTTTGGGAAGGACTAGCGGGAGTTCTGAGCAGTACTTC | CASGLGRTSGSSEQYF
TRBJ1-2 | NA | TRBV5-1 | NA | TGCGCCAGCAGCTTGGATGGCAGGGATTATGGCTACACCTTC | CASSLDGRDYGYTF
TRBJ2-1 | NA | TRBV5-1 | NA | TGCGCCAGCAGCTTGAATACGGGACTTCGAATCTTC | CASSLNTGLRIF
TRBJ2-3 | NA | TRBV3-1/TRBV3-2 | TRBD2 | TGTGCCAGCAGCCTTCTGGGCGGGAGTTCTGAAGATACGCAGTATTTT | CASSLLGGSSEDTQYF
TRBJ1-4 | NA | TRBV18 | NA | TGTGCCAGCTCCCTAAGAAACAGGGAGCTACTGTTTTTT | CASSLRNRELLFF
TRBJ1-1 | few | TRBV3-1/TRBV3-2 | NA | TGTGCCAGCAGCCACAAGACAGTAAAGAACACTGAAGCTTTCTTT | CASSHKTVKNTEAFF
TRBJ2-1 | NA | TRBV3-1/TRBV3-2 | NA | TGTGCCAGCAGCCTCGGACAGACCTACAATGAGCAGTTCTTC | CASSLGQTYNEQFF
TRBJ2-1 | NA | TRBV4-3 | NA | TGCGCCAGCAGCCAGGAAACAACAGGGAGCTCCTACAATGAGCAGTTCTTC | CASSQETTGSSYNEQFF
TRBJ1-4 | few | TRBV4-3 | NA | TGCGCCAGCAGCCAACAAGGGGGGGTGGAAAAACTGTTTTTT | CASSQQGGVEKLFF
TRBJ2-1 | NA | TRBV7-2 | NA | TGTGCCAGCTCCCTTTCGGCGGGGTACAATGAGCAGTTCTTC | CASSLSAGYNEQFF